These 23 T cell receptor beta chains originate from one sample sequenced in a study of cytomegalovirus exposure and HLA in healthy donors. PCR primers comprised 60 Vbeta and 13 Jbeta primers. Sequenced by immunoSEQ multiplex PCR; TCRdb stores in-frame clones only, minus some. The data show fewer than 150,000 clones, with roughly 74% seen just once and approximately 5% held by the top ten. Input material: PBMCs. The source is a woman between 45 and 65 years old in good health and CMV-seropositive.

This chain joins TRBV6-5 and TRBJ1-1, with TRBD1 as a possible D gene (6 bases). Trimming shortened V by 2 bases and J by 7 bases, and 14 bases separated the two germline ends. Germline-derived CDR1 and CDR2 are MNHEY and SVGAGI. The CDR3 has 14 amino acids. The CDR3 DNA is TGTGCCAGCAGTTACCTAAACAGGGAAAGTGAAGCTTTCTTT. Its protein product is CASSYLNRESEAFF.

The rearrangement joins TRBV6-6 to TRBJ1-4; D may be TRBD1 (5 bases). With 7 bases removed from V and 0 bases from J, the gap between germline ends came to 12 bases. The CDR3 contains 15 residues. Per the germline V gene, CDR1 is MNHNY and CDR2 is SVGAGI (reference sequence). Written as DNA, the CDR3 is TGTGCCAGCAACAAACAGACAGCAACTAATGAAAAACTGTTTTTT. This encodes CASNKQTATNEKLFF.

This sequence joins TRBV6-6 and TRBJ2-1, with TRBD2 matching 7 bases. Trimming at V came to 6 bases and at J to 3 bases, leaving 11 bases not matched to a gene. The CDR3 is 16 amino acids. Germline V gene data show CDR1 as MNHNY and CDR2 as SVGAGI (reference sequence). For the CDR3, the DNA is TGTGCCAGCAGCACCCAGCGGCGGGGGAACTACAATGAGCAGTTCTTC. It translates to CASSTQRRGNYNEQFF.

The count of this clone is one. The genes are TRBV2 and TRBJ2-4; the D is unclear. CDR1 and CDR2 from the germline V gene are SNHLY and FYNNEI. The V and J ends lost 0 bases and 6 bases respectively, with 9 bases between them. The CDR3 length is 14 residues. As DNA, the CDR3 is TGTGCCAGCAGTGAAGCCACCTCGGGAAACATTCAGTACTTC. This codes for CASSEATSGNIQYF.

The chain employs TRBV5-6 and TRBJ1-2; D is undetermined. The length of the CDR3 is 13 residues. The V and J ends lost 0 bases and 4 bases respectively, with 7 bases between them. From germline, CDR1 is SGHDT and CDR2 YYEEEE. Here the CDR3 DNA reads TGTGCCAGCAGCTTGGCAGGTACCTATGGCTACACCTTC. Its protein is CASSLAGTYGYTF.

In its sample, this clone was seen a few times. V gene TRBV4-1 combines with J gene TRBJ2-2; 7 bases match TRBD1. This CDR3 is 13 amino acids long. Germline V CDR1 and CDR2: MGHRA, YSYEKL. Unmatched junction bases numbered 5, after V lost 4 bases and J lost 9 bases. The CDR3 region has the DNA TGCGCCAGCAGCCCGACAGGGTTGAGGGAGCTGTTTTTT. It is translated as CASSPTGLRELFF.

This clone was seen more than once but under ten times. The V and J genes are TRBV19 and TRBJ1-1, with a tentative D call TRBD1 (6 bases). The V end lost 10 bases, the J end lost 1 base, and 10 bases lay between the germline ends. Germline assignment: CDR1 LNHDA and CDR2 SQIVND (reference sequence). The CDR3 runs 12 residues. This CDR3 reads CATATGNTEAFF. CDR3 DNA: TGTGCCACCGCGACAGGGAACACTGAAGCTTTCTTT.

The rearrangement joins TRBV7-8 to TRBJ2-1; 10 nucleotides align to TRBD2. This CDR3 contains 14 residues. Trimming at V came to 8 bases and at J to 5 bases, leaving 6 bases not matched to a gene. The V gene's germline CDR1 is SGHVS and CDR2 FQNEAQ. CDR3 region: CASSSGGAHNEQFF. The DNA of the CDR3 is TGTGCCAGCTCCAGCGGGGGGGCCCACAATGAGCAGTTCTTC.

The chain carries TRBV5-6 and TRBJ1-2, with 11 bases fitting TRBD1. Germline loops: CDR1 SGHDT, CDR2 YYEEEE. CDR3 length equals 15 residues. The V and J ends lost 4 bases and 3 bases, in that order; junction bases with no gene match: 5. The CDR3 protein is CASSPGQGVDYGYTF. As DNA, the CDR3 is TGTGCCAGCAGCCCGGGACAGGGGGTAGACTATGGCTACACCTTC.

The V and J genes are TRBV25-1 and TRBJ1-1; a possible D gene is TRBD1 (5 bases). Deletions cut 2 bases from V and 3 bases from J, with 7 bases between. CDR3 length equals 13 residues. Germline CDR1 and CDR2: MGHDK and SYGVNS. CDR3 in amino acids: CASSEGGYTEAFF. CDR3 DNA: TGTGCCAGCAGTGAAGGGGGGTACACTGAAGCTTTCTTT.

This clone was seen a few times. The gene calls are TRBV5-5 and TRBJ1-3; D is uncertain. The length of the CDR3 is 14 residues. Germline loops: CDR1 SGHKS, CDR2 YYEKEE (reference sequence). Trimming stripped 3 bases from V and 4 bases from J, with 11 bases between. Here the CDR3 reads CASSSSQVGNTIYF. The CDR3 DNA sequence: TGTGCCAGCAGCTCGTCCCAGGTGGGAAACACCATATATTTT.

The V call is TRBV5-1, the J call TRBJ2-5; 8 nucleotides agree with TRBD2. Germline CDR1 SGHRS, CDR2 YFSETQ. V was pared by 0 bases and J by 4 bases, with 8 bases of the junction left unmatched. The CDR3 covers 16 residues. CDR3 loop: CASSLGSGGGRETQYF. The CDR3 DNA reads TGCGCCAGCAGCTTGGGGTCCGGGGGGGGCCGAGAGACCCAGTACTTC.

CDR3 protein: CASRAGSGVETQYF. The CDR3 bases are TGTGCCAGCAGAGCAGGGTCGGGAGTAGAGACCCAGTACTTC. The chain is built from TRBV27 and TRBJ2-5, with TRBD2 as a possible D gene (6 bases). The germline V and J ends were trimmed by 6 bases and 4 bases, with 15 bases remaining between them. The length of the CDR3 is 14 residues. The V gene's germline CDR1 is MNHEY and CDR2 SMNVEV (reference sequence).

The V call is TRBV2, the J call TRBJ1-6; TRBD1 matches 11 bases. The germline V gene encodes CDR1 SNHLY and CDR2 FYNNEI. This CDR3 contains 13 residues. V lost 6 bases to trimming and J lost 8 bases; unmatched junction nucleotides: 0. CDR3 protein: CASRGQGDSPLHF. In nucleotides, the CDR3 is TGTGCCAGCAGGGGACAGGGGGATTCACCCCTCCACTTT.

This chain's CDR3 is CASSIRGTDTEAFF. DNA of the CDR3: TGTGCCAGTAGTATCAGGGGAACGGACACTGAAGCTTTCTTT. V is TRBV19 and J is TRBJ1-1; the D gene is possibly TRBD1 (6 bases). Germline V lookup: CDR1 LNHDA, CDR2 SQIVND (reference sequence). The CDR3 loop spans 14 amino acids. Trimming pared 3 bases from V and 3 bases from J, leaving 11 bases between.

The chain links TRBV30 to TRBJ1-2; D call uncertain. This CDR3 is built from 13 residues. Looked up from germline, CDR1 is GTSNPN and CDR2 is SVGIG (reference sequence). The V and J ends lost 3 bases and 4 bases respectively, with 12 bases between them. The CDR3 sequence is CAWSLRGFYGYTF. The CDR3 nucleotides read TGTGCCTGGAGCCTCAGAGGGTTCTATGGCTACACCTTC.

The genes are TRBV19 and TRBJ2-6; TRBD2 agrees at 9 bases. This CDR3 contains 18 residues. The ends lost 7 bases at V and 4 bases at J; junction bases unmatched: 14. Germline-derived CDR1 and CDR2 are LNHDA and SQIVND (reference sequence). CDR3 loop: CASNIAGALGSGANVLTF. In DNA form, the CDR3 reads TGTGCCAGTAACATAGCGGGGGCCTTAGGATCGGGGGCCAACGTCCTGACTTTC.

The sample holds one count of this clone. V usage is TRBV5-6 and J usage is TRBJ2-3, with TRBD1 matching 7 bases. The ends lost 0 bases at V and 0 bases at J; junction bases unmatched: 7. The CDR3 covers 17 residues. Germline V gives CDR1 SGHDT, CDR2 YYEEEE. The CDR3 protein is CASSLGGQKASTDTQYF. The CDR3 DNA follows: TGTGCCAGCAGCTTGGGGGGACAGAAAGCTAGCACAGATACGCAGTATTTT.

The V call is TRBV5-1, the J call TRBJ2-2, with TRBD2 matching over 9 bases. Germline V CDR1 and CDR2: SGHRS, YFSETQ. This CDR3 spans 14 amino acids. V lost 6 bases to trimming and J lost 9 bases; unmatched junction nucleotides: 9. CDR3 sequence: CASIGTSGSRELFF. CDR3 coding DNA: TGCGCCAGCATCGGAACTAGCGGGTCTCGGGAGCTGTTTTTT. Variable domain in full (rest from reference TRBV5-1 and TRBJ2-2): KAGVTQTPRYLIKTRGQQVTLSCSPISGHRSVSWYQQTPGQGLQFLFEYFSETQRNKGNFPGRFSGRQFSNSRSEMNVSTLELGDSALYLCASIGTSGSRELFFGEGSRLTVL.

The gene calls are TRBV19 and TRBJ1-2; D may be TRBD1 (6 bases). Germline-derived CDR1 and CDR2 are LNHDA and SQIVND (reference sequence). The CDR3 is made up of 12 amino acids. The V gene lost 6 bases and the J gene lost 4 bases, with 9 bases spanning the gap. As DNA, the CDR3 is TGTGCCAGTAGCGGACAGATCTATGGCTACACCTTC. This translates into CASSGQIYGYTF.

The gene calls are TRBV7-9 and TRBJ2-7, with 7 bases aligning to TRBD2. There are 17 residues in the CDR3. Germline V gene lookup returns CDR1 SEHNR and CDR2 FQNEAQ (reference sequence). V lost 5 bases, J lost 0 bases, and 13 bases stayed unmatched. The CDR3 loop reads CASSPTAGVAPSYEQYF. Here the CDR3 DNA reads TGTGCCAGCAGCCCCACGGCGGGGGTAGCCCCCTCCTACGAGCAGTACTTC.

This clone was recorded only once. The chain employs TRBV12-5 and TRBJ1-2; tentatively, D is TRBD1 (6 bases). Trimming pared 5 bases from V and 0 bases from J, leaving 10 bases between. This CDR3 spans 14 amino acids. Germline V gene lookup returns CDR1 LGHNT and CDR2 FRNRAP. CDR3 amino acids: CASGGGQTNYGYTF. In DNA, the CDR3 is TGTGCTAGTGGTGGAGGACAGACTAACTATGGCTACACCTTC. The full variable domain, in which reference TRBV12-5 and TRBJ1-2 provide the parts outside the CDR3, is DARVTQTPRHKVTEMGQEVTMRCQPILGHNTVFWYRQTMMQGLELLAYFRNRAPLDDSGMPKDRFSAEMPDATLATLKIQPSEPRDSAVYFCASGGGQTNYGYTFGSGTRLTVV.

The table lists this clone with a few counts. CDR3 residues: CASSWGGAGETQYF. The CDR3 DNA reads as TGTGCCAGCAGCTGGGGCGGGGCCGGGGAGACCCAGTACTTC. The gene calls are TRBV5-4 and TRBJ2-5; perhaps TRBD2 as D (6 bases). The CDR3 is 14 residues long. Per germline, CDR1 SGHNT and CDR2 YYREEE (reference sequence). Trimming cost V 3 bases and J 5 bases, with 14 bases left between them.